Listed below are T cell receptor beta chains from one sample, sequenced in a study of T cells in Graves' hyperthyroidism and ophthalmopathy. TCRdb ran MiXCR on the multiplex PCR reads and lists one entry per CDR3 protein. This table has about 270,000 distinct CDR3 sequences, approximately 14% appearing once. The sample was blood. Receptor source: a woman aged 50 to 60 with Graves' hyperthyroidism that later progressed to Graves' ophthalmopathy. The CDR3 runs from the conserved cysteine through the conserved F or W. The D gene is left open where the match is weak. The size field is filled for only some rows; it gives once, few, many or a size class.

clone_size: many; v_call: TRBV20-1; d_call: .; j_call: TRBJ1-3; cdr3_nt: TGCAGTGCTAGAACTGACTTACGGTCTGGAAACACCATATATTTT; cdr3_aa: CSARTDLRSGNTIYF
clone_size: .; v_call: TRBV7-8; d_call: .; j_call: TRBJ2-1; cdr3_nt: TGTGCCAGCAGCACCGACGGGACGGAGAATTACAATGAGCAGTTCTTC; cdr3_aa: CASSTDGTENYNEQFF
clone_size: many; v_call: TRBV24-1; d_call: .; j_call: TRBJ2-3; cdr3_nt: TGTGCCACCAGTGACGATCGAGCGGCGAACACAGATACGCAGTATTTT; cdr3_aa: CATSDDRAANTDTQYF
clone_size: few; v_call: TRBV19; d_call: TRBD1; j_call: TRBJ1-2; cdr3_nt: TGTGCCAGTAGTATAATTCCAGGGGGTGACGGCTACACCTTC; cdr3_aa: CASSIIPGGDGYTF
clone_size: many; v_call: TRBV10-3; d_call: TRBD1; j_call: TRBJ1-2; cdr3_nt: TGTGCCATCAGTGAACCGGACAGGGGGCAAAGCTACACCTTC; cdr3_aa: CAISEPDRGQSYTF
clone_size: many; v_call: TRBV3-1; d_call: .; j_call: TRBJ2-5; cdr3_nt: TGTGCCAGCAGCCAACAAGCAGGAAAAGAGACCCAGTACTTC; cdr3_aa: CASSQQAGKETQYF
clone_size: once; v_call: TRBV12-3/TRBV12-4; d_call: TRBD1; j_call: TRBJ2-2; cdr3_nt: TGTGCCAGCAGTCCTAATAGACCCGGGACAGGGGCCATGAACACCGGGGAGCTGTTTTTT; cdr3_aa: CASSPNRPGTGAMNTGELFF
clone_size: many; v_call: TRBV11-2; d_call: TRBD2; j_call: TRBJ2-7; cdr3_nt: TGTGCCAGCAGCTTAACGACTAGCGGGAGTCGGGCCTACGAGCAGTACTTC; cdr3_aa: CASSLTTSGSRAYEQYF
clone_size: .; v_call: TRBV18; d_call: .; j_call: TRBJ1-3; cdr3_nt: TGTGCCAGCTCACCCTCAGGGTCTGGAAACACCATATATTTT; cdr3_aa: CASSPSGSGNTIYF
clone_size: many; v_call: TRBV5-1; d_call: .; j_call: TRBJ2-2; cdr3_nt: TGCGCCAGCAGCGGACGTGGGGGGCTCGGGGAGCTGTTTTTT; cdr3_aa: CASSGRGGLGELFF
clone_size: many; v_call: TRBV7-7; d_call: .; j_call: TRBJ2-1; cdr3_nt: TGTGCTAGCAGCTTCCGACGGTACAATGAGCAGTTCTTC; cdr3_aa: CASSFRRYNEQFF
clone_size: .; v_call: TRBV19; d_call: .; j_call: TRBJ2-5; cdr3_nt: TGTGCCAGTAGTATCTCCGGGACACAAGAGACCCAGTACTTC; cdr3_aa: CASSISGTQETQYF
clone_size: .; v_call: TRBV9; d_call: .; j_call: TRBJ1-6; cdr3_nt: TGTGCCAGCAGCGGAGACCCAGGGTCCCCACAGTATTCACCCCTCCACTTT; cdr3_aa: CASSGDPGSPQYSPLHF
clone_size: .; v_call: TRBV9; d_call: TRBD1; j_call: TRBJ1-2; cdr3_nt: TGTGCCAGCAACAGGGGACATGGCTACACCTTC; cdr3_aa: CASNRGHGYTF
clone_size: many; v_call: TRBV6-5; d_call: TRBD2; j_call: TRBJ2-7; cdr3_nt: TGTGCCAGCAGGTCCTCGACTAGCGGGGGAGGAGAGCAGTACTTC; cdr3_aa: CASRSSTSGGGEQYF
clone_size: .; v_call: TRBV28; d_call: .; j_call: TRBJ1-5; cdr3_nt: TGTGCCAGCAGAGACCTTGGTGGGGGGAATCAGCCCCAGCATTTT; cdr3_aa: CASRDLGGGNQPQHF
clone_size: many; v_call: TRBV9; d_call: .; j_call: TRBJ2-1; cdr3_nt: TGTGCCAGCAGCGTAGAGGGCAGAATATCCGCCTACAATGAGCAGTTCTTC; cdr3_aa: CASSVEGRISAYNEQFF
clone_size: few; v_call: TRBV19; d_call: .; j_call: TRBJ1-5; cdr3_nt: TGTGCCAGTAGTTCGGTTGGAAGTCAGCCCCAGCATTTT; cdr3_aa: CASSSVGSQPQHF
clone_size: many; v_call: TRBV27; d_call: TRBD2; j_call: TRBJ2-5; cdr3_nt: TGTGCCAGCAGTTCCCGACTAGCGGGAGAGACCCAGTACTTC; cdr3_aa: CASSSRLAGETQYF
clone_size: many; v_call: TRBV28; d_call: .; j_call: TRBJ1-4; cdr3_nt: TGTGCCAGCAGTTTACGGGGGGCGGAGGGGGAAAAACTGTTTTTT; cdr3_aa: CASSLRGAEGEKLFF
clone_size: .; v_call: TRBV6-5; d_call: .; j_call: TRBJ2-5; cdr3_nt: TGTGCCAGCAGTTACTCAGGCGGGTCTGAGGAGACCCAGTACTTC; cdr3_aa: CASSYSGGSEETQYF
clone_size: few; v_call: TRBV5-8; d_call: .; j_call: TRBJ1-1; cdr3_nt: TGTGCCAGCGCCGGCCCAGACCAAGTTGAAGCTTTCTTT; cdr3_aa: CASAGPDQVEAFF
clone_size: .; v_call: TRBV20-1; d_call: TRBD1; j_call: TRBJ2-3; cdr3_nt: TGCAGTGTCGCCCGGGACAGGAGCACAGATACGCAGTATTTT; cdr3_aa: CSVARDRSTDTQYF
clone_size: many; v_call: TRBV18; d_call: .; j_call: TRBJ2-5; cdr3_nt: TGTGCCAGCTCACCACCGGTAGGGTACCAAGAGACCCAGTACTTC; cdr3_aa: CASSPPVGYQETQYF
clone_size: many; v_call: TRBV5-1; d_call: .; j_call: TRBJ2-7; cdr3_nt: TGCGCCACTTCGCTTGGGGACGGAATCTACGAGCAGTACTTC; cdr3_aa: CATSLGDGIYEQYF
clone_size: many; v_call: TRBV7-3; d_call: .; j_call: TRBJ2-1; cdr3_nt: TGTGCCAGCAGCCCCGGGGTAGGGGATGAGCAGTTCTTC; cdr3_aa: CASSPGVGDEQFF
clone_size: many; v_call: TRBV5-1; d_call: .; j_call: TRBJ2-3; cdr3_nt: TGCGCCAGCGGGACCCACAGGCCATCTTTTCCCGGCACAGATACGCAGTATTTT; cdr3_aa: CASGTHRPSFPGTDTQYF
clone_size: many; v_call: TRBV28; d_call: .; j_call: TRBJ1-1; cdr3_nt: TGTGCCAGCAGCCAGGGTCGGGCTCAACTTGCTTTCTTT; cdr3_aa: CASSQGRAQLAFF
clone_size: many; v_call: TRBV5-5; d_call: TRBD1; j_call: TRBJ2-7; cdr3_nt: TGTGCCAGCAGCTCCTGGGACAGGCACGAGCAGTACTTC; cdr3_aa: CASSSWDRHEQYF
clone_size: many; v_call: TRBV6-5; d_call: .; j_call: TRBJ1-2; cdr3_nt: TGTGCCAGCAGTTACTCCATATCCCAGACAGAAAACTATGGCTACACCTTC; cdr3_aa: CASSYSISQTENYGYTF
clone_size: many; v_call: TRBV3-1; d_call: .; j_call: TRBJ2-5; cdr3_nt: TGTGCCAGCAGCCAATGGGGACCGCAAGAGACCCAGTACTTC; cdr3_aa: CASSQWGPQETQYF
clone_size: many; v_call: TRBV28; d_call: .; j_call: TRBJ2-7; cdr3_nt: TGTGCCAGCAGCCACCCCGCACGGAGAGGAATCCACGAGCAGTACTTC; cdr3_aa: CASSHPARRGIHEQYF
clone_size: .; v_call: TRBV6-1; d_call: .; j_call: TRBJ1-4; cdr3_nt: TGTGCCAGCAGTGAAAGCTATGAAAAACTGTTTTTT; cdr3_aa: CASSESYEKLFF
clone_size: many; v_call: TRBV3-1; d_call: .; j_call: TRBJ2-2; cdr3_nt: TGTGCCAGCAGCCAGGGTAACACCGGGGAGCTGTTTTTT; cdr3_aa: CASSQGNTGELFF
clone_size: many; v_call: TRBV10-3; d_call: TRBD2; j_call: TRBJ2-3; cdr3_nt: TGTGCCATCAGCTATTTTAGCGGGGGCACAGATACGCAGTATTTT; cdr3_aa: CAISYFSGGTDTQYF
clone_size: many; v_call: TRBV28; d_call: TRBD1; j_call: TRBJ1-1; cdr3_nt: TGTGCCAGCAGTTTATCACCGGGACAGGGTCGAACTGAAGCTTTCTTT; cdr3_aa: CASSLSPGQGRTEAFF
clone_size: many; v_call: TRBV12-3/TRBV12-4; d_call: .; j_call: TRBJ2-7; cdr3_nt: TGTGCCAGCAGTTGGGGTCTAGTCTCCTACGAGCAGTACTTC; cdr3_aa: CASSWGLVSYEQYF
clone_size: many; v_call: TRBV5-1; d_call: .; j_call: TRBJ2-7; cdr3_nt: TGCGCCAGCAGCTTGGTGTGGGGGACCTACGAGCAGTACTTC; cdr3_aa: CASSLVWGTYEQYF
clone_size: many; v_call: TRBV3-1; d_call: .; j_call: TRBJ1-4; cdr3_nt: TGTGCCAGCAGTTTATATGCAACTAATGAAAAACTGTTTTTT; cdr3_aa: CASSLYATNEKLFF
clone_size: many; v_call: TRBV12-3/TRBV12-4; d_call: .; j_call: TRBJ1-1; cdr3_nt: TGTGCCAGCAGTCAACCCCAGGGGAGGGGAGTGAACACTGAAGCTTTCTTT; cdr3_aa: CASSQPQGRGVNTEAFF
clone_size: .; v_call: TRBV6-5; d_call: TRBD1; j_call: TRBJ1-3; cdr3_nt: TGTGCCAGCAGTTACGGACAGGGTAATGGAAACACCATATATTTT; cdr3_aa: CASSYGQGNGNTIYF
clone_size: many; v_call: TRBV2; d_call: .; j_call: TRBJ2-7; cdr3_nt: TGTGCCAGCAGTCCGGACTCCCCGGGGCAGTACTTC; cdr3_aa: CASSPDSPGQYF
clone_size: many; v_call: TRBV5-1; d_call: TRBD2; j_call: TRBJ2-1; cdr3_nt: TGCGCCAGCAGCTTGGGACTAGCGGGAGGCCCGTCCTCGGGAGAGCAGTTCTTC; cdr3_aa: CASSLGLAGGPSSGEQFF
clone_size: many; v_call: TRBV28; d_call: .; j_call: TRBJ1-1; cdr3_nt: TGTGCCAGCAGTTTAGGCAGTTATGAAGCTTTCTTT; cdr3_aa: CASSLGSYEAFF
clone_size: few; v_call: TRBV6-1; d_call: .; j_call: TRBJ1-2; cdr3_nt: TGTGCCAGCAGTCTCCGTCCGGTGAACCATGGCTACACCTTC; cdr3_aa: CASSLRPVNHGYTF
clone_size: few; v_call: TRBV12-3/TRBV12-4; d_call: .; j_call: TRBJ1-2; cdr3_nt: TGTGCCAGCACCCCGGGGGGGCATGAGAGGAGCTACACCTTC; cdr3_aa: CASTPGGHERSYTF
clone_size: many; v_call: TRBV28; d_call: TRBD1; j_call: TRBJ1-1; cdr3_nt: TGTGCCAGCAGTGTTACACGCGACAGGGGTAGCACTGAAGCTTTCTTT; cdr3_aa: CASSVTRDRGSTEAFF
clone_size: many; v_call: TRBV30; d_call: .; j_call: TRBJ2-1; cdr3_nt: TGTGCCTGGAGTGTACTTGGTAGCAATGAGCAGTTCTTC; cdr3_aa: CAWSVLGSNEQFF
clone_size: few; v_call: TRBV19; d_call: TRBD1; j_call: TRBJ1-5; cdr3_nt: TGTGCCAGTAACCCTTGGGGGACAGATCAAACGGGTGGTCAGCCCCAGCATTTT; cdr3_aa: CASNPWGTDQTGGQPQHF
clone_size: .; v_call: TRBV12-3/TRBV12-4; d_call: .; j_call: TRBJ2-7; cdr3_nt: TGTGCCAGCAGTTCTAGTAACTCTGACGAGCAGTACTTC; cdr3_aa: CASSSSNSDEQYF
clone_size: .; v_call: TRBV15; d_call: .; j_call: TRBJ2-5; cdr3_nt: TGTGCCACCAGGGCCGGGACACAGTACCAAGAGACCCAGTACTTC; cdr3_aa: CATRAGTQYQETQYF
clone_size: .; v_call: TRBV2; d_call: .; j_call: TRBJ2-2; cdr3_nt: TGTGCCAGCAGTGACCTCCCGGGGGTAGGCACCGGGGAGCTGTTTTTT; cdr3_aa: CASSDLPGVGTGELFF